The 30 T cell receptor beta chains below were found in one sample sequenced in a study of cytomegalovirus exposure and HLA in healthy donors. The PCR used 60 Vbeta and 13 Jbeta primers. Libraries were prepared by immunoSEQ multiplex PCR; TCRdb keeps only in-frame clonotypes and omits some of them. Among approximately 130,000 clones, around 78% were seen once, and the ten largest hold roughly 1.8%. Sequenced sample: PBMCs. These receptor sequences come from a female donor in good health and CMV-seropositive.

This clone came up once. V gene TRBV28 combines with J gene TRBJ1-1; no definite D call. V lost 8 bases to trimming and J lost 1 base, with 8 bases between them. This CDR3 comprises 12 residues. From germline, CDR1 is MDHEN and CDR2 SYDVKM. The CDR3 here is CASADPNTEAFF. The CDR3 bases are TGTGCCAGCGCAGATCCGAACACTGAAGCTTTCTTT.

V usage is TRBV15 and J usage is TRBJ2-7, with D tentatively TRBD1 (5 bases). The V gene lost 1 base and the J gene lost 6 bases, with 13 bases spanning the gap. CDR1 is LNHNV and CDR2 is YYDKDF in the germline V gene (reference sequence). This CDR3 has 14 amino acids. In DNA, the CDR3 is TGTGCCACCAGCAGAGGACAGTACCCATCCGAGCAGTACTTC. Its protein product is CATSRGQYPSEQYF.

This clone was seen a single time. The chain combines TRBV7-9 with TRBJ2-2, with TRBD1 matching over 7 bases. In germline, CDR1 is SEHNR, CDR2 FQNEAQ (reference sequence). With V trimmed by 4 bases and J by 7 bases, 9 bases remained unmatched. This CDR3 has 15 amino acids. CDR3 sequence: CASSSTGPSGGELFF. In DNA, the CDR3 is TGTGCCAGCAGCTCGACAGGGCCCTCAGGCGGGGAGCTGTTTTTT.

The V call is TRBV10-3, the J call TRBJ2-6; D is unclear. V lost 9 bases to trimming and J lost 0 bases, with 18 bases between them. The CDR3 consists of 17 residues. The germline gives CDR1 ENHRY, CDR2 SYGVKD. The CDR3 region is CAIADLLGDSGANVLTF. In nucleotides, the CDR3 is TGTGCCATTGCAGACCTCCTAGGTGACTCTGGGGCCAACGTCCTGACTTTC.

The chain carries TRBV7-9 and TRBJ2-5, with TRBD2 identical over 8 bases. The CDR3 has 14 amino acids. The germline CDR1 and CDR2 sequences are SEHNR and FQNEAQ (reference sequence). V lost 0 bases, J lost 5 bases, and 2 bases stayed unmatched. For the CDR3, the DNA is TGTGCCAGCAGCTTAGCTCTAGCGGGTGAGACCCAGTACTTC. Encoded protein: CASSLALAGETQYF.

This chain links TRBV28 with TRBJ2-2; the D gene is possibly TRBD2 (5 bases). This CDR3 is 13 amino acids long. V was cut by 3 bases and J by 5 bases, with 7 bases left in between. From germline, CDR1 is MDHEN and CDR2 SYDVKM. The CDR3 region is CASSFPGTGELFF. CDR3 in DNA: TGTGCCAGCAGTTTTCCGGGAACCGGGGAGCTGTTTTTT.

This chain links TRBV18 with TRBJ1-1; possibly TRBD1 for D (5 bases). The CDR3 has 14 amino acids. Trimming took off 1 base at V and 2 bases at J, with 8 bases between the two ends. Germline lookup yields CDR1 KGHSH and CDR2 LQKENI. CDR3 nucleotide sequence: TGTGCCAGCTCACCACGGGGCAGTAACACTGAAGCTTTCTTT. Translation gives CASSPRGSNTEAFF.

The rearrangement links TRBV5-1 to TRBJ1-6; TRBD1 might be the D (6 bases). Per germline, CDR1 SGHRS and CDR2 YFSETQ. CDR3 length: 16 amino acids. V lost 1 base and J lost 7, with 15 bases in between. CDR3 bases: TGCGCCAGCAGCTTGTCCCTCCAGGGGTACAATTCACCCCTCCACTTT. This encodes CASSLSLQGYNSPLHF.

The chain is built from TRBV25-1 and TRBJ1-1; tentatively, D is TRBD1 (6 bases). The V gene lost 6 bases and the J gene lost 1 base, with 9 bases spanning the gap. The CDR3 extends over 13 amino acids. CDR1 and CDR2 (germline): MGHDK, SYGVNS. The CDR3 sequence is CASSGGANTEAFF. The CDR3 DNA reads TGTGCCAGCAGCGGGGGGGCGAACACTGAAGCTTTCTTT.

The chain recombines TRBV5-6 with TRBJ1-6; D is unclear. The CDR3 is made up of 17 amino acids. V was shortened by 1 base and J by 0 bases, with 11 bases between the two germline ends. CDR1 and CDR2 from the germline V gene are SGHDT and YYEEEE. CDR3 in DNA: TGTGCCAGCAGCTTGCCCCCTTACAGCTCCTATAATTCACCCCTCCACTTT. Amino acid sequence: CASSLPPYSSYNSPLHF. The full variable domain, with the rest looked up from reference TRBV5-6 and TRBJ1-6, is DAGVTQSPTHLIKTRGQQVTLRCSPKSGHDTVSWYQQALGQGPQFIFQYYEEEERQRGNFPDRFSGHQFPNYSSELNVNALLLGDSALYLCASSLPPYSSYNSPLHFGNGTRLTVT.

The rearrangement uses TRBV25-1 and TRBJ1-2, with TRBD1 as a possible D gene (5 bases). This CDR3 contains 15 residues. Germline V lookup: CDR1 MGHDK, CDR2 SYGVNS. Trimming took off 3 bases at V and 6 bases at J, with 17 bases between the two ends. The CDR3 reads CASSETAVGANGYTF. CDR3 DNA sequence: TGTGCCAGCAGTGAGACTGCGGTAGGGGCGAATGGCTACACCTTC.

The chain employs TRBV28 and TRBJ2-5; TRBD1 agrees at 8 bases. This CDR3 contains 13 residues. Germline V gives CDR1 MDHEN, CDR2 SYDVKM. J lost 6 bases, V lost 10 bases, and 10 bases had no gene match. For the CDR3, the DNA is TGTGCCACCCAGGGGGCGCATCGTCAGACCCAGTACTTC. Amino acids: CATQGAHRQTQYF.

This chain uses TRBV5-5 with TRBJ1-2; tentatively, D is TRBD1 (5 bases). The germline V and J ends were trimmed by 1 base and 3 bases, with 10 bases remaining between them. Germline V gene sequence: CDR1 SGHKS, CDR2 YYEKEE (reference sequence). The CDR3 contains 14 residues. The chain's CDR3 is CASSLYRRDYGYTF. CDR3 in DNA: TGTGCCAGCAGCTTGTATCGCAGGGACTATGGCTACACCTTC. The whole variable domain, remainder taken from reference TRBV5-5 and TRBJ1-2, is DAGVTQSPTHLIKTRGQQVTLRCSPISGHKSVSWYQQVLGQGPQFIFQYYEKEERGRGNFPDRFSARQFPNYSSELNVNALLLGDSALYLCASSLYRRDYGYTFGSGTRLTVV.

The chain uses TRBV28 and TRBJ2-7, with a possible D match to TRBD1 (6 bases). Between the trimmed V and J ends, which lost 6 bases and 2 bases, there was a span of 11 bases. The CDR3 totals 13 residues. CDR1 is MDHEN and CDR2 is SYDVKM in the germline V gene. The CDR3, as DNA: TGTGCCAGCAGACAGGGACAAACCTACGAGCAGTACTTC. This gives the protein CASRQGQTYEQYF.

This rearrangement joins TRBV4-1 to TRBJ2-7, with 10 bases aligning to TRBD1. Trimming at V came to 2 bases and at J to 7 bases, leaving 5 bases not matched to a gene. This CDR3 spans 14 amino acids. The germline CDR1 and CDR2 sequences are MGHRA and YSYEKL. CDR3 region: CASSQTGQGVEQYF. For the CDR3, the DNA is TGCGCCAGCAGCCAAACAGGACAGGGGGTAGAGCAGTACTTC.

This chain connects TRBV10-1 to TRBJ2-7; 10 nucleotides line up with TRBD2. Germline CDR1 WNHNN, CDR2 SYGVQD (reference sequence). This CDR3 has 14 residues. V shed 4 bases and J 4 bases; nucleotides not matched to a gene: 4. The CDR3 spells CASSGTSGPYEQYF. The CDR3 bases are TGCGCCAGCAGTGGGACTAGCGGCCCTTACGAGCAGTACTTC.

CDR3 sequence (DNA): TGCGCCAGCAGCCAAGATCACCACAGCTCCTACAATGAGCAGTTCTTC. This encodes CASSQDHHSSYNEQFF. This chain links TRBV4-1 with TRBJ2-1, with D uncertain. The CDR3 contains 16 residues. In germline, CDR1 is MGHRA, CDR2 YSYEKL. Trimming took 0 bases from V and 0 from J, leaving 9 bases between them.

This clone was detected once. The chain is built from TRBV5-4 and TRBJ1-2; TRBD1 agrees at 9 bases. CDR3 length equals 15 residues. Germline-derived CDR1 and CDR2 are SGHNT and YYREEE (reference sequence). After removal of 4 bases from V and 0 bases from J, the junction contained 4 bases not matched to a gene. The CDR3 reads CASSRDRDTNYGYTF. CDR3 bases: TGTGCCAGCAGCCGGGACAGGGACACTAACTATGGCTACACCTTC.

The chain is built from TRBV7-9 and TRBJ2-7, with a weak D call TRBD1 (5 bases). V was pared by 5 bases and J by 6 bases, with 17 bases between. This CDR3 is 14 amino acids long. The germline V gene encodes CDR1 SEHNR and CDR2 FQNEAQ (reference sequence). The CDR3 nucleotides read TGTGCCAGCAGCCCCACGATCAGGGTTGGCGAGCAGTACTTC. Protein: CASSPTIRVGEQYF. The full variable domain, completed using reference TRBV7-9 and TRBJ2-7, is DTGVSQNPRHKITKRGQNVTFRCDPISEHNRLYWYRQTLGQGPEFLTYFQNEAQLEKSRLLSDRFSAERPKGSFSTLEIQRTEQGDSAMYLCASSPTIRVGEQYFGPGTRLTVT.

This chain connects TRBV25-1 to TRBJ2-1; 7 nucleotides line up with TRBD2. J was trimmed by 8 bases and V by 4 bases; bases with no gene match: 8. Germline CDR1 and CDR2: MGHDK and SYGVNS. The CDR3 sequence is 14 residues long. The CDR3 sequence is CASSVTGEGHEQFF. CDR3 in DNA: TGTGCCAGCAGTGTTACGGGGGAGGGCCATGAGCAGTTCTTC.

This rearrangement joins TRBV19 to TRBJ1-6, with 8 bases fitting TRBD1. The CDR3 is 14 residues long. With V trimmed by 5 bases and J by 7 bases, 4 bases remained unmatched. The V gene's germline CDR1 is LNHDA and CDR2 SQIVND (reference sequence). CDR3 amino acids: CASSFAGGNSPLHF. The CDR3 nucleotides are TGTGCCAGTAGTTTCGCAGGGGGCAATTCACCCCTCCACTTT.

As to this clone: The sample has other DNA sequences that encode this CDR3 too. The chain recombines TRBV6-1 with TRBJ2-7; possibly TRBD2 for D (6 bases). V was clipped by 4 bases and J by 3 bases, with 10 bases between them. This CDR3 region has 13 residues. Germline CDR1 and CDR2: MNHNS and SASEGT. CDR3 residues: CASSGRGSYEQYF. The CDR3 nucleotides are TGTGCCAGCAGTGGGCGGGGTAGCTACGAGCAGTACTTC.

This clone was found once. The same CDR3 can be traced to other DNA sequences in this sample. This chain joins TRBV7-9 and TRBJ2-3; TRBD2 agrees at 7 bases. The J segment lost 0 bases and the V segment lost 3 bases, leaving 0 bases of the junction unmatched. The CDR3 length is 14 residues. Germline values: CDR1 SEHNR, CDR2 FQNEAQ (reference sequence). CDR3 loop: CASSLGLSTDTQYF. CDR3 DNA sequence: TGTGCCAGCAGCTTGGGACTAAGCACAGATACGCAGTATTTT. The variable domain in full, with the rest retrieved from reference TRBV7-9 and TRBJ2-3, is DTGVSQNPRHKITKRGQNVTFRCDPISEHNRLYWYRQTLGQGPEFLTYFQNEAQLEKSRLLSDRFSAERPKGSFSTLEIQRTEQGDSAMYLCASSLGLSTDTQYFGPGTRLTVL.

This chain uses TRBV18 with TRBJ2-7, with D uncertain. CDR1 and CDR2 from the germline V gene are KGHSH and LQKENI. V was cut by 3 bases and J by 2 bases, with 8 bases left in between. There are 13 residues in the CDR3. The CDR3 loop is CASSPYTTYEQYF. As DNA, the CDR3 is TGTGCCAGCTCACCTTACACCACCTACGAGCAGTACTTC.

The rearrangement uses TRBV9 and TRBJ2-2; D call uncertain. Germline CDR1 and CDR2: SGDLS and YYNGEE. The CDR3 spans 13 residues. V lost 4 bases and J 6 bases, leaving 10 bases between the germline ends. The CDR3 region is CASSPRSAGELFF. CDR3 DNA: TGTGCCAGCAGCCCCAGGTCGGCCGGGGAGCTGTTTTTT.

CDR3 sequence: CASGPTGGNEKLFF. The DNA for the CDR3 is TGCGCCAGCGGACCGACAGGGGGTAATGAAAAACTGTTTTTT. This rearrangement joins TRBV5-1 to TRBJ1-4; 9 bases are shared with TRBD1. The ends lost 7 bases at V and 4 bases at J; junction bases unmatched: 5. The CDR3 has 14 amino acids. Per the germline V gene, CDR1 is SGHRS and CDR2 is YFSETQ.

V usage is TRBV5-1 and J usage is TRBJ2-1, with 7 nucleotides matching TRBD1. In germline, CDR1 is SGHRS, CDR2 YFSETQ. This CDR3 contains 12 residues. With 5 bases clipped from V and 9 bases from J, the junction kept 5 bases outside the gene matches. CDR3: CASSHRGIEQFF. The CDR3 DNA is TGCGCCAGCAGTCACAGGGGCATTGAGCAGTTCTTC.

The chain uses TRBV6-4 and TRBJ2-7, with 14 positions matching TRBD2. CDR1 is MRHNA, CDR2 SNTAGT, per germline. The ends lost 3 bases at V and 3 bases at J; junction bases unmatched: 16. The CDR3 is 20 amino acids. Written as DNA, the CDR3 is TGTGCCAGCAGTGAACCCCTGACTAGCGGGAGGGCCGGGGGGAACTACGAGCAGTACTTC. It codes for CASSEPLTSGRAGGNYEQYF.

This chain links TRBV5-1 with TRBJ2-2, with 14 nucleotides matching TRBD2. The CDR3 runs 16 residues. Per the germline V gene, CDR1 is SGHRS and CDR2 is YFSETQ. J lost 6 bases, V lost 3 bases, and 4 bases had no gene match. Here the CDR3 DNA reads TGCGCCAGCAGCTCCGGGACTAGCGGGAGTGCCGGGGAGCTGTTTTTT. Residues: CASSSGTSGSAGELFF.

The V gene is TRBV30, the J gene TRBJ2-7; 8 bases match TRBD2. After removal of 2 bases from V and 3 bases from J, the junction contained 6 bases not matched to a gene. Germline assignment: CDR1 GTSNPN and CDR2 SVGIG (reference sequence). This CDR3 region has 14 residues. The CDR3 spells CAWSRIAGNYEQYF. The CDR3 region has the DNA TGTGCCTGGAGTAGGATAGCGGGAAACTACGAGCAGTACTTC.